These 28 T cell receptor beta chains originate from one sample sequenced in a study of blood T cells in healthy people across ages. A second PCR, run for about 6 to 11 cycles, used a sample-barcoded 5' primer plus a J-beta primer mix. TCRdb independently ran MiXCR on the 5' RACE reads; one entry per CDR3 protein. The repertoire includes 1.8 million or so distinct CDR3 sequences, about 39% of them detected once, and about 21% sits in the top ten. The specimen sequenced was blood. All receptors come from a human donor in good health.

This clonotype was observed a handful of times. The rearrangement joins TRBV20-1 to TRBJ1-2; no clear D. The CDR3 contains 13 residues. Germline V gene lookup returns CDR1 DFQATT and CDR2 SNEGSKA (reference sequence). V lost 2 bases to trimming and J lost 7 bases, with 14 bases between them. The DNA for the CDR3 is TGCAGTGCTAGAAGGGTGGCGTCAGGTGGCTACACCTTC. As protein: CSARRVASGGYTF.

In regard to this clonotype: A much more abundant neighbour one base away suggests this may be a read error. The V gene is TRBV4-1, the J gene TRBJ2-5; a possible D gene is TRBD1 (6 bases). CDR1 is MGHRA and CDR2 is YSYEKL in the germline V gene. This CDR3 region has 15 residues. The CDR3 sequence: CASSHHGTSQEAQYF. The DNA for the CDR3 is TGCGCCAGCAGCCATCACGGGACATCCCAAGAGGCCCAGTACTTC.

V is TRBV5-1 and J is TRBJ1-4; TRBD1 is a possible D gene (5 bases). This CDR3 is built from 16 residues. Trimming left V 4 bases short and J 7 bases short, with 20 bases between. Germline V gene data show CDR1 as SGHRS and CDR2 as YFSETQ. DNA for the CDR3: TGCGCCAGCAGCAGGGGACGGGCAGAACAAGGTGAAAAACTGTTTTTT. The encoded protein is CASSRGRAEQGEKLFF.

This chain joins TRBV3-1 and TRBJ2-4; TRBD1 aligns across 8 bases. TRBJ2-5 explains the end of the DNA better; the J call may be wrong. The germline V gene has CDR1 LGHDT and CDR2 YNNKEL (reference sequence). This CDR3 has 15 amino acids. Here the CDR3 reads CASSQYRGRQETQYF. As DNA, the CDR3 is TGTGCCAGCAGCCAGTACAGGGGGAGGCAAGAGACCCAGTACTTC.

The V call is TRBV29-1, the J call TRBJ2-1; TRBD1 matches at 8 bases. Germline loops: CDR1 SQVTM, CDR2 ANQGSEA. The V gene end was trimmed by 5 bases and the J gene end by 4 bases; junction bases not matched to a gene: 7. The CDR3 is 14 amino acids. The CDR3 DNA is TGCAGCGTTACTGACAGGGGCATGTACAATGAGCAGTTCTTC. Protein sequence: CSVTDRGMYNEQFF.

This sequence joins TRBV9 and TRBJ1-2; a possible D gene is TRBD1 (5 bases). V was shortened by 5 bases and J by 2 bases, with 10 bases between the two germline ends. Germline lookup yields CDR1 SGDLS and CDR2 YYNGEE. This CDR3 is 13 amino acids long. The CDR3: CASRGTDNYGYTF. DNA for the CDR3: TGTGCCAGCAGGGGGACGGACAACTATGGCTACACCTTC.

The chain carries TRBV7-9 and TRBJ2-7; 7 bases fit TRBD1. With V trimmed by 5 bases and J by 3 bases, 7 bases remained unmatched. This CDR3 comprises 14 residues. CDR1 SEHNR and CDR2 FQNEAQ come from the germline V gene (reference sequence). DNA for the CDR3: TGTGCCAGCAGCGCGACAGGGTCGGTCTACGAGCAGTACTTC. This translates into CASSATGSVYEQYF.

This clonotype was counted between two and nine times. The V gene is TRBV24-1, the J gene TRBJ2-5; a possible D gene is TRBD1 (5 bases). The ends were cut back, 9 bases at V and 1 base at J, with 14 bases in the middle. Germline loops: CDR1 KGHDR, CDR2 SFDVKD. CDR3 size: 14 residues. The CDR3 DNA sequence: TGTGCCACCGGTGTAAGACAGCTCCAAGAGACCCAGTACTTC. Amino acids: CATGVRQLQETQYF.

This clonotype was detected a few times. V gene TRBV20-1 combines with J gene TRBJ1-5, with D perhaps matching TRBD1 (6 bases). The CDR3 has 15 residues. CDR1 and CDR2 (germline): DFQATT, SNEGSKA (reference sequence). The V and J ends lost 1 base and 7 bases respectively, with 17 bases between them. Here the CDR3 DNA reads TGCAGTGCTAGAGCCAACAGGGACTTAGGGCAGCCCCAGCATTTT. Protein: CSARANRDLGQPQHF.

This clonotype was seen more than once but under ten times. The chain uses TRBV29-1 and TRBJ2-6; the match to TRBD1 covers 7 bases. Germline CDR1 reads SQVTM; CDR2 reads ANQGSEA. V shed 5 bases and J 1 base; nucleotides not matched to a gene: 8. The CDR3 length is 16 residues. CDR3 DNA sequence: TGCAGCGTTAAACAGGGGCGCACGTCTGGGGCCAACGTCCTGACTTTC. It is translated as CSVKQGRTSGANVLTF. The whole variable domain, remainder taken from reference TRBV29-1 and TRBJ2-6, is SAVISQKPSRDICQRGTSLTIQCQVDSQVTMMFWYRQQPGQSLTLIATANQGSEATYESGFVIDKFPISRPNLTFSTLTVSNMSPEDSSIYLCSVKQGRTSGANVLTFGAGSRLTVL.

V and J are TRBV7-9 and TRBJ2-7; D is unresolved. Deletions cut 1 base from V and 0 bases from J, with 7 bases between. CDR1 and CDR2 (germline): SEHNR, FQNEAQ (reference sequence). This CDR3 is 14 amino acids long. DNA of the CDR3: TGTGCCAGCAGCTTAGGACAAGACTCCTACGAGCAGTACTTC. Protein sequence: CASSLGQDSYEQYF.

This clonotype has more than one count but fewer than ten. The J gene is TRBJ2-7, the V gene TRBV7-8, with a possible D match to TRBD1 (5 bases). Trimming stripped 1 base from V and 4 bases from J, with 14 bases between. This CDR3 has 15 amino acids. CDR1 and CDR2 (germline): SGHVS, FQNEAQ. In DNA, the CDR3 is TGTGCCAGCAGCTTAGTAAGTCAGGGTCAATACGAGCAGTACTTC. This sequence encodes CASSLVSQGQYEQYF.

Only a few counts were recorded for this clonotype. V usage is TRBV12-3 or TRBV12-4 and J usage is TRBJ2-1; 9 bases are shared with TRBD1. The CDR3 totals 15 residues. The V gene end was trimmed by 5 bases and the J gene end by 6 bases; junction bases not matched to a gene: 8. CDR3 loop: CASSPKGQGGNEQFF. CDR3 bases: TGTGCCAGCAGTCCAAAGGGACAGGGTGGCAATGAGCAGTTCTTC.

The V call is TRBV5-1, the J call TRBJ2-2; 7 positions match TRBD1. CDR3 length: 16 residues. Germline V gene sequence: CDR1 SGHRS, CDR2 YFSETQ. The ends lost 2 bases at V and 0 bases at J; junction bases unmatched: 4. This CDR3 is CASSFRQGSNTGELFF. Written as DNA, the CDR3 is TGCGCCAGCAGCTTCCGACAGGGCTCGAACACCGGGGAGCTGTTTTTT.

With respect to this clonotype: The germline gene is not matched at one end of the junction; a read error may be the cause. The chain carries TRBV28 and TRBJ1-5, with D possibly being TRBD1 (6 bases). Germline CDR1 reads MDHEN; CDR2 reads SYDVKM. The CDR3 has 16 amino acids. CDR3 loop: CASSLWGGQGRGPQHF. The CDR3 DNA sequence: TGTGCCAGCAGTCTATGGGGGGGCCAAGGGAGGGGGCCCCAGCATTTT. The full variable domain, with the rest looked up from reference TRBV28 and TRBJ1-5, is DVKVTQSSRYLVKRTGEKVFLECVQDMDHENMFWYRQDPGLGLRLIYFSYDVKMKEKGDIPEGYSVSREKKERFSLILESASTNQTSMYLCASSLWGGQGRGPQHFGDGTRLSIL.

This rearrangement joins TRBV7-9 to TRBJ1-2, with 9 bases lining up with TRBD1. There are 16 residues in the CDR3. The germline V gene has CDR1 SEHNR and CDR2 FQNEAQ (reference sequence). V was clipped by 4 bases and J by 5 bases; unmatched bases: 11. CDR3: CASSYNIGTGQYGYTF. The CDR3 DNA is TGTGCCAGCAGCTACAATATCGGGACAGGGCAATATGGCTACACCTTC. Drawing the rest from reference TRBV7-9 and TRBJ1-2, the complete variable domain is DTGVSQNPRHKITKRGQNVTFRCDPISEHNRLYWYRQTLGQGPEFLTYFQNEAQLEKSRLLSDRFSAERPKGSFSTLEIQRTEQGDSAMYLCASSYNIGTGQYGYTFGSGTRLTVV.

CDR3 loop: CASSSQGISGNEQFF. The CDR3 coding sequence is TGCGCCAGCAGCTCACAGGGCATTTCCGGCAATGAGCAGTTCTTC. The chain links TRBV5-1 to TRBJ2-1; possibly TRBD1 for D (6 bases). This CDR3 contains 15 residues. The germline CDR1 and CDR2 sequences are SGHRS and YFSETQ. Trimming took off 3 bases at V and 6 bases at J, with 16 bases between the two ends.

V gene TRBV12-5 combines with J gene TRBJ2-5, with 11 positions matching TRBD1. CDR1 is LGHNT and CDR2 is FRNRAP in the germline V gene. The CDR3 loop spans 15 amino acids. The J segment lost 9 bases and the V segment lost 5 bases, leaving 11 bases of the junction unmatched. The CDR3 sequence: CASGLPGTGGMAQYF. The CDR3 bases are TGTGCTAGTGGTCTTCCCGGGACAGGGGGTATGGCCCAGTACTTC. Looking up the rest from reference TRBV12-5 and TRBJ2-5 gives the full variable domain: DARVTQTPRHKVTEMGQEVTMRCQPILGHNTVFWYRQTMMQGLELLAYFRNRAPLDDSGMPKDRFSAEMPDATLATLKIQPSEPRDSAVYFCASGLPGTGGMAQYFGPGTRLLVL.

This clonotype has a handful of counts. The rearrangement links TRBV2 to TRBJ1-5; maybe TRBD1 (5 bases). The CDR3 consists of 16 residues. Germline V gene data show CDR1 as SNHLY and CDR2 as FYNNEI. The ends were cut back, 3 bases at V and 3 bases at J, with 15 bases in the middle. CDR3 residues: CASSDIGAKDNQPQHF. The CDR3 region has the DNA TGTGCCAGCAGTGATATAGGGGCGAAAGACAATCAGCCCCAGCATTTT.

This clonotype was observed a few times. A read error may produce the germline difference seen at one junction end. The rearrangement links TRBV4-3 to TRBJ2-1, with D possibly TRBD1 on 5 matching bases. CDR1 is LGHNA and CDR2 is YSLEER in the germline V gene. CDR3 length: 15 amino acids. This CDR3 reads CASGQGRVTHNEQFF. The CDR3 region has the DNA TGCGCCAGCGGCCAGGGAAGGGTTACCCACAATGAGCAGTTCTTC.

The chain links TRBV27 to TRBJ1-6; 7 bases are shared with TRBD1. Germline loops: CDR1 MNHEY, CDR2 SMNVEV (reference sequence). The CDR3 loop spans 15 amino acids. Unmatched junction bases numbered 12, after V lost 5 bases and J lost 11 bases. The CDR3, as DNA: TGTGCCAGCAGTCGGAAGGGGGCTTGGGATCCACCCCTCCACTTT. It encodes CASSRKGAWDPPLHF.

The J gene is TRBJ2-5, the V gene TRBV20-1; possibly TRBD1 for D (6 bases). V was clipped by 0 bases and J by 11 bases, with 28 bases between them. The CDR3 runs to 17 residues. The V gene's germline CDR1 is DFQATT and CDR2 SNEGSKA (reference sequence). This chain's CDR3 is CSARDLRRTADLREQYF. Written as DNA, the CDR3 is TGCAGTGCTAGAGATCTCCGGCGGACAGCCGACTTAAGGGAGCAGTACTTC.

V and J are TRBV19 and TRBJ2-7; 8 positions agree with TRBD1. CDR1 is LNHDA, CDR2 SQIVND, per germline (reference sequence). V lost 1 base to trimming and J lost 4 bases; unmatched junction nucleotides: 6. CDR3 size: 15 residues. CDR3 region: CASSIGATGAYEQYF. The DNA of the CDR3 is TGTGCCAGTAGTATAGGTGCGACAGGGGCGTACGAGCAGTACTTC.

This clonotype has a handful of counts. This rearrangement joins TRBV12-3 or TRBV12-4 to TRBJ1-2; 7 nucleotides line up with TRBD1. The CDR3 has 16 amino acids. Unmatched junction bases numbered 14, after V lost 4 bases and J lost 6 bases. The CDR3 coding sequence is TGTGCCAGCAGTTCACCTGGGACAGTGATCTCTAATGGCTACACCTTC. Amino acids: CASSSPGTVISNGYTF.

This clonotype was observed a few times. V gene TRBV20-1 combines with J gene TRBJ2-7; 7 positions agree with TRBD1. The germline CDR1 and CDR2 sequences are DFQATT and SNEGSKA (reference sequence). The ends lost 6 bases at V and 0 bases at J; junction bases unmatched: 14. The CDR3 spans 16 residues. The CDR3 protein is CSAEGTDPFSSYEQYF. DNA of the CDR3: TGCAGTGCAGAGGGGACAGATCCCTTTAGCTCCTACGAGCAGTACTTC.

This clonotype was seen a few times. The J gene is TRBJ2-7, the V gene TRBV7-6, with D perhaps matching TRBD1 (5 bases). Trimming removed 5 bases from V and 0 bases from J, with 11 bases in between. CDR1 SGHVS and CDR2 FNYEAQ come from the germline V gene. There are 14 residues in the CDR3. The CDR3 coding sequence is TGTGCCAGCAGCCCAATCGACAGCTCCTACGAGCAGTACTTC. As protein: CASSPIDSSYEQYF.

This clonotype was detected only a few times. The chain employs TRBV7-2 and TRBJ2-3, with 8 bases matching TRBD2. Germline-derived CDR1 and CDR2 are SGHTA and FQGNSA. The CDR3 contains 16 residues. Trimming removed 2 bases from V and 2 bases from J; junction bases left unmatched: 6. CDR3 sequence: CASSLWSGGITDTQYF. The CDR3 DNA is TGTGCCAGCAGCTTATGGTCGGGGGGGATCACAGATACGCAGTATTTT.

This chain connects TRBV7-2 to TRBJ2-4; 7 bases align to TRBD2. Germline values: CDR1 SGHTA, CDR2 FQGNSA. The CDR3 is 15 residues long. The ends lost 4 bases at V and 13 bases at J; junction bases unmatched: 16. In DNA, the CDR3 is TGTGCCAGCAGCTCGCGGAGCGGGGCCTACAATGAGCAGTACTTC. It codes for CASSSRSGAYNEQYF.